The entry below gives a single T cell receptor beta chain sequence along with its context. What this receptor recognizes is not known. No base-level quality is on record; no much larger clone is a single base apart. The sample comes from a study of T cell repertoires in cytomegalovirus infection (dated by TCRdb to about 2019). In terms of the full investigation: The HLA type of each donor mattered for the analysis, because public TCR beta signatures pointed to carriage of CMV infection along with the matching HLA type.

Sequencing took place on an Illumina HiSeq 1500. TCRdb handled the public reads itself, with Q25 trimming in fastp and clone calling in MiXCR, and kept productive beta chains. Each CDR3 protein gets just one entry, which takes the most common genes and DNA from the rows behind it. The sample data list over 150,000 distinct CDR3 sequences, and under 15% of these were observed just once. The ten most abundant clones make up 27% of the sample. General findings and caveats noted by the study authors: Cumulative frequency of public TCR beta family members discriminated carriers of CMV infection plus the relevant HLA type in this cohort and an independent roughly 350-donor cohort. In the ex vivo response, HLA-C-restricted CMV-specific TCR beta clonotypes were dominant, and in two of eight donors the single most frequent clonotype came from this HLA-C-restricted group.

V sheds 3 bases and J sheds 6 bases, leaving 9 bases between their ends. Sequences KGHSH (CDR1) and LQKENI (CDR2) are obtained from the germline V gene. Spanning cysteine to phenylalanine, the CDR3 consists of 13 amino acids. Kept here is only the CDR3 DNA, which spans 39 bases and is read in frame from base 1. This clonotype was sampled from a human donor in good health (CMV status not recorded). Some clones in this sample may be carry-over from other donors' samples. Sequencing was done on a sample of PBMCs. The rearranged segments are TRBV18 and TRBJ2-1; no D gene call is confident. The CDR3 corresponds to CASSPSPSNEQFF. The DNA is as follows: TGTGCCAGCTCACCCTCCCCAAGCAATGAGCAGTTCTTC.